Below are 20 T cell receptor beta chains sequenced from a single sample in a study of CD8 T cells in ankylosing spondylitis. Whole-study results and caveats: Within ankylosing spondylitis blood, a TCR beta motif made up of eight highly homologous variants appeared to be characteristic.

TCRdb processed the 5' RACE reads anew with MiXCR; each CDR3 protein has one entry. The table records some 840,000 distinct CDR3 sequences, over 9.5% of them present only once. These receptors lack a known antigen. Material: blood, either unsorted or a sorted T cell fraction (not recorded which). The receptors were gathered from a male donor with ankylosing spondylitis.

This clonotype has just a few counts. V gene TRBV19 combines with J gene TRBJ1-1, with D possibly being TRBD1 (6 bases). CDR1 and CDR2 (germline): LNHDA, SQIVND (reference sequence). Trimming shortened V by 6 bases and J by 0 bases, and 11 bases separated the two germline ends. The CDR3 loop spans 14 amino acids. CDR3 DNA: TGTGCCAGTAGCCCCAGGGACATGAACACTGAAGCTTTCTTT. As protein: CASSPRDMNTEAFF.

This clonotype was seen more than once but under ten times. This chain links TRBV6-1 with TRBJ2-7; perhaps D is TRBD1 or TRBD2 (5 bases each). Per germline, CDR1 MNHNS and CDR2 SASEGT. V lost 6 bases to trimming and J lost 2 bases, with 23 bases between them. This CDR3 has 17 amino acids. CDR3 nucleotide sequence: TGTGCCAGCAGCCTCCCGGCCTACAGGAGGAGGACCTACGAGCAGTACTTC. Translated: CASSLPAYRRRTYEQYF.

This clonotype was counted a few times. This may arise from a read error, as a much more abundant clone is one base away. The rearrangement joins TRBV7-6 to TRBJ2-7, with 8 bases that match TRBD2. V dropped 2 bases and J dropped 2; count of bases not matched to a gene: 2. There are 14 residues in the CDR3. In germline, CDR1 is SGHVS, CDR2 FNYEAQ. CDR3 in amino acids: CASSLREGTYEQYF. The CDR3 DNA is TGTGCCAGCAGCTTACGGGAGGGAACCTACGAGCAGTACTTC.

In this sample, this clonotype turned up many times. The chain combines TRBV5-1 with TRBJ2-7; 8 bases line up with TRBD1. V lost 4 bases, J lost 3 bases, and 21 bases stayed unmatched. The CDR3 has 19 amino acids. Germline lookup yields CDR1 SGHRS and CDR2 YFSETQ. CDR3 nucleotides: TGCGCCAGCAGCCCTCGCAGCTTGGGACAGGCGACCGTCCGCTACGAGCAGTACTTC. Its protein is CASSPRSLGQATVRYEQYF.

J is TRBJ1-6 and V is TRBV6-5; 7 bases are a match to TRBD1. Germline V lookup: CDR1 MNHEY, CDR2 SVGAGI. Trimming took 7 bases from V and 0 from J; bases not matched to a gene: 6. This CDR3 is 16 amino acids long. The CDR3 region is CASNWDSYSYNSPLHF. In DNA, the CDR3 is TGTGCCAGCAATTGGGACAGTTACTCCTATAATTCACCCCTCCACTTT.

The chain links TRBV4-3 to TRBJ2-5; 10 bases are shared with TRBD2. The CDR3 has 17 residues. Unmatched junction bases numbered 14, after V lost 5 bases and J lost 5 bases. CDR1 and CDR2 from the germline V gene are LGHNA and YSLEER. The CDR3 DNA is TGCGCCAGCAGCTCCCTTTCGAGCGGGGGGGCCCGTGAGACCCAGTACTTC. It yields the protein CASSSLSSGGARETQYF.

This clonotype has at least ten counts. The rearrangement links TRBV5-1 to TRBJ2-7; D tentatively reads TRBD1 or TRBD2 (5 bases each). In germline, CDR1 is SGHRS, CDR2 YFSETQ. V lost 3 bases and J lost 3, with 16 bases in between. There are 15 residues in the CDR3. The CDR3 spells CASSWDGTQIYEQYF. Here the CDR3 DNA reads TGCGCCAGCAGCTGGGACGGAACACAGATCTACGAGCAGTACTTC.

The genes are TRBV20-1 and TRBJ2-5; possible D gene TRBD2, 5 bases. In germline, CDR1 is DFQATT, CDR2 SNEGSKA (reference sequence). The CDR3 is made up of 15 amino acids. Deletions cut 0 bases from V and 1 base from J, with 12 bases between. The CDR3 DNA is TGCAGTGCTAGAGATCGGCGGGCAGCCCAAGAGACCCAGTACTTC. Translated, it gives CSARDRRAAQETQYF.

The rearrangement joins TRBV28 to TRBJ2-7; perhaps TRBD2 as D (7 bases). V was trimmed by 5 bases and J by 2 bases, leaving 16 bases between them. Germline V gene data show CDR1 as MDHEN and CDR2 as SYDVKM. The CDR3 loop spans 15 amino acids. In DNA, the CDR3 is TGTGCCAGCAGTCCGGGGGGCCAATTAACCTACGAGCAGTACTTC. Translated, it gives CASSPGGQLTYEQYF.

The V gene is TRBV20-1, the J gene TRBJ2-7, with 8 bases aligning to TRBD1. Trimming at V came to 5 bases and at J to 6 bases, leaving 12 bases not matched to a gene. The CDR3 sequence is 14 residues long. The V gene's germline CDR1 is DFQATT and CDR2 SNEGSKA (reference sequence). Here the CDR3 DNA reads TGCAGTGCTTACTCCACCGGACAGGGTATCGAGCAGTACTTC. Residues: CSAYSTGQGIEQYF.

CDR3 protein: CASARLAVYEQYF. The DNA of the CDR3 is TGTGCCAGCGCCAGACTAGCCGTCTACGAGCAGTACTTC. The chain joins TRBV2 to TRBJ2-7, with 7 bases lining up with TRBD2. Unmatched junction bases numbered 7, after V lost 8 bases and J lost 3 bases. The CDR3 covers 13 residues. Looked up from germline, CDR1 is SNHLY and CDR2 is FYNNEI.

This chain uses TRBV7-9 with TRBJ1-1, with unresolved D. This CDR3 comprises 13 residues. The V and J ends lost 5 bases and 6 bases respectively, with 13 bases between them. CDR1 is SEHNR and CDR2 is FQNEAQ in the germline V gene (reference sequence). The CDR3 DNA reads as TGTGCCAGCAGCACGGACCTAACCCCTGAAGCTTTCTTT. This translates into CASSTDLTPEAFF.

This clonotype was counted a few times. The chain recombines TRBV5-6 with TRBJ2-1; D is undetermined. The V gene lost 2 bases and the J gene lost 6 bases, with 9 bases spanning the gap. The CDR3 spans 13 residues. CDR1 SGHDT and CDR2 YYEEEE come from the germline V gene. The CDR3 sequence is CASSFKAFNEQFF. The CDR3 nucleotides read TGTGCCAGCAGCTTTAAAGCATTCAATGAGCAGTTCTTC. The complete variable domain, with remaining parts taken from reference TRBV5-6 and TRBJ2-1, reads DAGVTQSPTHLIKTRGQQVTLRCSPKSGHDTVSWYQQALGQGPQFIFQYYEEEERQRGNFPDRFSGHQFPNYSSELNVNALLLGDSALYLCASSFKAFNEQFFGPGTRLTVL.

The V call is TRBV5-1, the J call TRBJ2-7; D gene uncertain. The germline V and J ends were trimmed by 5 bases and 3 bases, with 12 bases remaining between them. CDR1 SGHRS and CDR2 YFSETQ come from the germline V gene. This CDR3 comprises 13 residues. The CDR3 DNA follows: TGCGCCAGCAGACTAACTGGTTTCTACGAGCAGTACTTC. Its translation is CASRLTGFYEQYF.

This clonotype has more than one count but fewer than ten. The V gene is TRBV28, the J gene TRBJ2-5, with D tentatively TRBD1 (6 bases). The CDR3 is 17 amino acids. Germline V gives CDR1 MDHEN, CDR2 SYDVKM. With 6 bases removed from V and 3 bases from J, the gap between germline ends came to 23 bases. CDR3 in amino acids: CASSGVRDIQGEETQYF. The CDR3 DNA follows: TGTGCCAGCAGCGGGGTCAGGGACATCCAAGGGGAAGAGACCCAGTACTTC. Using reference TRBV28 and TRBJ2-5 for the parts outside the CDR3, the full variable domain is DVKVTQSSRYLVKRTGEKVFLECVQDMDHENMFWYRQDPGLGLRLIYFSYDVKMKEKGDIPEGYSVSREKKERFSLILESASTNQTSMYLCASSGVRDIQGEETQYFGPGTRLLVL.

This clonotype was seen at least ten times. This sequence joins TRBV10-3 and TRBJ2-7; D remains unclear. CDR1 and CDR2 (germline): ENHRY, SYGVKD. V gave up 8 bases and J gave up 1 base, with 6 bases separating them. This CDR3 spans 11 amino acids. CDR3: CAIGLSYEQYF. The CDR3 DNA is TGTGCCATCGGTCTTTCCTACGAGCAGTACTTC.

The rearrangement links TRBV5-1 to TRBJ1-1; D is ambiguous. Trimming left V 1 base short and J 4 bases short, with 11 bases between. The V gene's germline CDR1 is SGHRS and CDR2 YFSETQ. This CDR3 contains 14 residues. The CDR3 loop is CASSLLGVGTEAFF. Here the CDR3 DNA reads TGCGCCAGCAGCTTGTTGGGTGTAGGCACTGAAGCTTTCTTT.

V is TRBV18 and J is TRBJ2-7; 7 bases match TRBD1. With V trimmed by 2 bases and J by 3 bases, 4 bases remained unmatched. CDR3 length: 14 amino acids. Germline V gene data show CDR1 as KGHSH and CDR2 as LQKENI. CDR3 residues: CASSPGTEHYEQYF. CDR3 DNA: TGTGCCAGCTCACCAGGGACAGAGCACTACGAGCAGTACTTC.

The V gene is TRBV5-5, the J gene TRBJ2-7, with a tentative D call TRBD2 (5 bases). CDR1 is SGHKS and CDR2 is YYEKEE in the germline V gene (reference sequence). This CDR3 region has 14 residues. The V gene lost 2 bases and the J gene lost 3 bases, with 12 bases spanning the gap. This chain's CDR3 is CASSFGERVYEQYF. CDR3 DNA: TGTGCCAGCAGCTTTGGGGAGAGAGTCTACGAGCAGTACTTC. Filled out from reference TRBV5-5 and TRBJ2-7, the complete variable domain reads DAGVTQSPTHLIKTRGQQVTLRCSPISGHKSVSWYQQVLGQGPQFIFQYYEKEERGRGNFPDRFSARQFPNYSSELNVNALLLGDSALYLCASSFGERVYEQYFGPGTRLTVT.

The chain employs TRBV11-3 and TRBJ1-1; TRBD1 matches at 8 bases. After removal of 5 bases from V and 4 bases from J, the junction contained 6 bases not matched to a gene. This CDR3 has 14 residues. Germline V gene data show CDR1 as SGHNT and CDR2 as YENEEA. Written as DNA, the CDR3 is TGTGCCAGCAGCCAGGGGGCCCTGACCACTGAAGCTTTCTTT. It yields the protein CASSQGALTTEAFF.